This T cell receptor (beta chain) was observed in a study of T cell changes during pregnancy in multiple sclerosis. Germline lookup yields CDR1 SGHTA and CDR2 FQGNSA. V was pared by 2 bases and J by 3 bases, with 11 bases between. The CDR3 is 15 amino acids. Repertoires were generated with immunoSEQ multiplex PCR, while TCRdb's copy carries only in-frame clones and drops some. This repertoire shows about 70,000 clones, 75% to 95% found once; its top ten account for approximately 2.5%. The genes are TRBV7-2 and TRBJ2-1; D possibly corresponds to TRBD2 (5 bases). This TCR came from a female donor with multiple sclerosis, enrolled in a pregnancy study. The material sequenced was peripheral blood, taken in the first trimester of pregnancy. The CDR3 spells CASSLPELVYNEQFF. CDR3 nucleotides: TGTGCCAGCAGCTTACCGGAACTAGTCTACAATGAGCAGTTCTTC. The variable domain in full, completed from reference TRBV7-2 and TRBJ2-1, reads GAGVSQSPSNKVTEKGKDVELRCDPISGHTALYWYRQSLGQGLEFLIYFQGNSAPDKSGLPSDRFSAERTGGSVSTLTIQRTQQEDSAVYLCASSLPELVYNEQFFGPGTRLTVL.